This note documents a single TCR beta chain sequence. Its target is unknown. Trimming removed 1 base at V and 2 bases at J, with 21 bases between. Germline CDR1 is LNHDA and CDR2 is SQIVND (reference sequence). The CDR3 length is 18 residues. This sample was included in a study of OX40 agonist ivuxolimab in advanced cancers. Study-level results: CD8+ T cells averaged more expanded clones than CD4+. Low normalized T-cell clonal expansion was also seen in some nonresponders. Dosing at 0.1 to 3.0 mg/kg was accompanied by clonal expansion of CD4+ and CD8+ blood T cells by week 6.

Researchers took blood at baseline, on cycle 4 day 1, and on cycle 7 day 1. Profiling relied on immunoSEQ multiplex PCR, and the TCRdb table lists in-frame clones only, not all of them. There are 70,000 to 100,000 clones in the sample; about 91% occur only once, and more than 0.3% lies in the top ten. This TCR derives from an adult with an advanced solid tumor such as melanoma, head and neck, liver or kidney cancer. The chain combines TRBV19 with TRBJ2-7; D possibly corresponds to TRBD1 (5 bases). The sample consisted of CD4+ or CD8+ T cells sorted from blood, taken in a trial of the OX40 agonist ivuxolimab. CDR3 in DNA: TGTGCCAGTAGTATAGGGGGATCCGGACAACTAATGACCTACGAGCAGTACTTC. Its protein product is CASSIGGSGQLMTYEQYF.